This T cell receptor (beta chain) was observed in a study of blood T cell repertoires in COVID-19. Background on the study: Samples taken during acute and convalescent COVID-19 were collected in the United States, Italy and Spain. PBMCs, B-cell-depleted T cells, or T cells were the source of the cDNA or gDNA that made up the material.

As processed by the authors: Researchers report that nucleated cell counts were estimated from reference gene primer amplification. Assay: immunoSEQ multiplex PCR; the TCRdb copy retains only in-frame clones and omits some. V, J and clone size are those of that table, while D and trimming were read from the DNA. This table has about 380,000 clones, about 80% appearing once. V lost 1 base and J lost 6; bases outside the gene matches: 2. Per the germline V gene, CDR1 is LGHDT and CDR2 is YNNKEL (reference sequence). The CDR3 extends over 14 amino acids. This rearrangement joins TRBV3-1 (or the pseudogene TRBV3-2) to TRBJ1-2, with TRBD1 matching over 10 bases. This TCR was recovered from a human donor with acute or convalescent COVID-19. The donor label of this sample is uncertain. Sequenced material: peripheral blood. The CDR3 DNA follows: TGTGCCAGCAGCCAAGGGGGACAGGGGCATGGCTACACCTTC. Protein: CASSQGGQGHGYTF.